One TCR beta chain is described in this entry. The CDR3 length is 16 residues. Trimming at V came to 3 bases and at J to 9 bases, leaving 10 bases not matched to a gene. The germline V gene has CDR1 SGHTA and CDR2 FQGNSA. The entry originates in a study of blood T cell repertoires in COVID-19. Study overall: COVID-19 samples collected from the United States, Italy and Spain covered acute and convalescent phases. T cells, B-cell-depleted T cells, or PBMCs provided the cDNA or gDNA that served as material.

Authors' processing steps: Scientists estimated how many nucleated cells there were by amplifying reference gene primers. The repertoire was sequenced with immunoSEQ multiplex PCR; TCRdb's copy has only in-frame clones and lacks some. V and J calls and clone size are those listed in that table; D and trimming were worked out from the DNA. The sample holds over 55,000 clones, 87% seen once. This sequence joins TRBV7-2 and TRBJ2-1, with 11 bases that match TRBD2. This receptor was obtained from a man in his fifties with active COVID-19. Sequences were obtained from peripheral blood. CDR3 loop: CASSLGLAGGPGEQFF. The CDR3 nucleotides are TGTGCCAGCAGCTTGGGGTTAGCGGGAGGGCCAGGTGAGCAGTTCTTC. Together with reference TRBV7-2 and TRBJ2-1, the CDR3 gives the full variable domain: GAGVSQSPSNKVTEKGKDVELRCDPISGHTALYWYRQSLGQGLEFLIYFQGNSAPDKSGLPSDRFSAERTGGSVSTLTIQRTQQEDSAVYLCASSLGLAGGPGEQFFGPGTRLTVL.